This T cell receptor (beta chain) was identified during a study of control samples from healthy donors and cancer patients. Trimming removed 3 bases from V and 1 base from J, with 10 bases in between. Germline CDR1 reads SGHTA; CDR2 reads FQGNSA. The CDR3 is made up of 15 amino acids. Assay: immunoSEQ multiplex PCR; the TCRdb copy retains only in-frame clones and omits some. The profile shows 100,000 to 150,000 clones, 89% of them singletons. The rearrangement links TRBV7-2 to TRBJ1-5; TRBD1 might be the D (6 bases). This receptor was obtained from a man between 50 and 59 years old in good health. Sequenced: blood. Here the CDR3 reads CASSLQGLSNQPQHF. The CDR3 DNA reads TGTGCCAGCAGCTTGCAGGGGTTGAGCAATCAGCCCCAGCATTTT.